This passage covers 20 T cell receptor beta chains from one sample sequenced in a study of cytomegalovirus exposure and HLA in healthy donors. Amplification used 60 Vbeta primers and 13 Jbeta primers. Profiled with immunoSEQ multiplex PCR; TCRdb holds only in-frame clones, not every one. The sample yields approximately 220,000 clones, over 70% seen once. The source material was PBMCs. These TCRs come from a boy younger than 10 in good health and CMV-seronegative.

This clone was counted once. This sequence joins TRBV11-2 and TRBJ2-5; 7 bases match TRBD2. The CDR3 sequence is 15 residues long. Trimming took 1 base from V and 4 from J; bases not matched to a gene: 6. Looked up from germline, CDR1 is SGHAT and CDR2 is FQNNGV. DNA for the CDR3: TGTGCCAGCAGCTTAGGCACCAGCGGGGCAGAGACCCAGTACTTC. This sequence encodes CASSLGTSGAETQYF. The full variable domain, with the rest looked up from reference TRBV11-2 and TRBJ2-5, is EAGVAQSPRYKIIEKRQSVAFWCNPISGHATLYWYQQILGQGPKLLIQFQNNGVVDDSQLPKDRFSAERLKGVDSTLKIQPAKLEDSAVYLCASSLGTSGAETQYFGPGTRLLVL.

CDR3 DNA sequence: TGTGCCTGGAGTGCCACGAGAAGCACAGATACGCAGTATTTT. Amino acid sequence: CAWSATRSTDTQYF. The rearrangement joins TRBV30 to TRBJ2-3; D is unresolved. V dropped 1 base and J dropped 0 bases, with 8 bases sitting between them. Germline CDR1 reads GTSNPN; CDR2 reads SVGIG (reference sequence). This CDR3 is built from 14 residues.

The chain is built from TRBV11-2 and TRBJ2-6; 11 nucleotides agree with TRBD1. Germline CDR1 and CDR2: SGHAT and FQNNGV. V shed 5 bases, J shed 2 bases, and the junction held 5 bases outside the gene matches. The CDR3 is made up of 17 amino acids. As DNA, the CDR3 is TGTGCCAGCAGCCGAGGACAGGGGGCAACTGGGGCCAACGTCCTGACTTTC. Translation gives CASSRGQGATGANVLTF.

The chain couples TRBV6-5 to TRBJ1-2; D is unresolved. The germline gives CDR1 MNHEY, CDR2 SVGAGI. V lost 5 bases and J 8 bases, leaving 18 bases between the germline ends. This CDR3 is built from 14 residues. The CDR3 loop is CASSEGRQARGYTF. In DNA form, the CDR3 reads TGTGCCAGCAGTGAAGGCCGTCAGGCCAGGGGCTACACCTTC.

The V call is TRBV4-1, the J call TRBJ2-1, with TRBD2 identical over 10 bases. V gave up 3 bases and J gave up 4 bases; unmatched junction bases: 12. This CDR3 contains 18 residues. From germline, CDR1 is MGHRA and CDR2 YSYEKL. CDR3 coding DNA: TGCGCCAGCAGCCAGGATACCTCTAGCGGGAGACCATACAATGAGCAGTTCTTC. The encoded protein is CASSQDTSSGRPYNEQFF.

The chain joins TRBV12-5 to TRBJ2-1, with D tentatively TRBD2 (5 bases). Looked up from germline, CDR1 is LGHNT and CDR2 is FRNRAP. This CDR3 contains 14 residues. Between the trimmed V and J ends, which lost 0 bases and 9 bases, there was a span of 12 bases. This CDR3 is CASGLVLSDFEQFF. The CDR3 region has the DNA TGTGCTAGTGGTTTGGTACTTTCGGACTTTGAGCAGTTCTTC. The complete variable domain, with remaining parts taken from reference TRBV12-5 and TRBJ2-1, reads DARVTQTPRHKVTEMGQEVTMRCQPILGHNTVFWYRQTMMQGLELLAYFRNRAPLDDSGMPKDRFSAEMPDATLATLKIQPSEPRDSAVYFCASGLVLSDFEQFFGPGTRLTVL.

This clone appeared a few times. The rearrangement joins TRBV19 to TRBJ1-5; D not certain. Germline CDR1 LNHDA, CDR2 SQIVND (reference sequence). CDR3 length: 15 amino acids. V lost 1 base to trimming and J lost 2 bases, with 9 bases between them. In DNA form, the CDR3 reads TGTGCCAGTAGTATAGCACGGGAGGGCAATCAGCCCCAGCATTTT. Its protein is CASSIAREGNQPQHF.

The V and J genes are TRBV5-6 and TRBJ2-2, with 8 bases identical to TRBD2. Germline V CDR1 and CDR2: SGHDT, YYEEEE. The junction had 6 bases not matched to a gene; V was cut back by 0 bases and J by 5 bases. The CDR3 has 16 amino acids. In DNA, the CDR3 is TGTGCCAGCAGCTTGGAAGCGGGGGCGAGGACCGGGGAGCTGTTTTTT. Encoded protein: CASSLEAGARTGELFF.

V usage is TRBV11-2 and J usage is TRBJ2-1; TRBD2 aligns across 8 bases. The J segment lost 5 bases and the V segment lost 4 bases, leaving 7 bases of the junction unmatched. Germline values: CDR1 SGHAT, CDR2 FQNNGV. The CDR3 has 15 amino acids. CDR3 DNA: TGTGCCAGCAGCTCGGGACTAGTCATGAACAATGAGCAGTTCTTC. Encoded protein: CASSSGLVMNNEQFF.

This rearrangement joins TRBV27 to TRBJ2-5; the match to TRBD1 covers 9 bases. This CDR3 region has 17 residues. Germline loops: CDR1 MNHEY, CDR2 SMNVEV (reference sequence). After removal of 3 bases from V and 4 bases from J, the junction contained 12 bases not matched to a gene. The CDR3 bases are TGTGCCAGCAGTTTTCTAGGGGGGACAGGGTCGTTAGAGACCCAGTACTTC. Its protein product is CASSFLGGTGSLETQYF.

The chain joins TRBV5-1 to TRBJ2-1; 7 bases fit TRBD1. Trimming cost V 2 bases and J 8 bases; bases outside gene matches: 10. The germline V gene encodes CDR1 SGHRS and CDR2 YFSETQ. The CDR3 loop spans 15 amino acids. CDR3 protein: CASSFRTGSLDEQFF. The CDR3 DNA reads TGCGCCAGCAGCTTTCGGACAGGATCTTTAGATGAGCAGTTCTTC.

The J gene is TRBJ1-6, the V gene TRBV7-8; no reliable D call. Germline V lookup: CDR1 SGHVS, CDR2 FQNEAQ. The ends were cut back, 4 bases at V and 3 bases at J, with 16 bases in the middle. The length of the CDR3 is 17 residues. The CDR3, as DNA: TGTGCCAGCAGCTCAAGTCCCGGGAACATCTATAATTCACCCCTCCACTTT. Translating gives CASSSSPGNIYNSPLHF.

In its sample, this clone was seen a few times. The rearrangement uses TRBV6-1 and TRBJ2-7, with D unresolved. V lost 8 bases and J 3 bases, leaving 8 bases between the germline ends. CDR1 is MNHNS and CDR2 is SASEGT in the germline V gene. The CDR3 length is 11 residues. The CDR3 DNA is TGTGCCAGCCCAGACATCTACGAGCAGTACTTC. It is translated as CASPDIYEQYF.

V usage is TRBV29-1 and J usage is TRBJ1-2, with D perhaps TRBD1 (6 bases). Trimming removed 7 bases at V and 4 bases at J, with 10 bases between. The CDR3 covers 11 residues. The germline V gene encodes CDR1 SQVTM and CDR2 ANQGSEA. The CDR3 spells CSAADSYGYTF. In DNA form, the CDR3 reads TGCAGCGCCGCGGACAGCTATGGCTACACCTTC.

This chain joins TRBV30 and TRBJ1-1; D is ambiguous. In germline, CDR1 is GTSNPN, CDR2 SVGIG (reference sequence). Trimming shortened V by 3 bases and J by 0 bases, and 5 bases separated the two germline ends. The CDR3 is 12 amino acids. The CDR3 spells CAWRQLNTEAFF. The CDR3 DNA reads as TGTGCCTGGAGACAGTTGAACACTGAAGCTTTCTTT. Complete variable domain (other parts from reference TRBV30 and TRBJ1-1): SQTIHQWPATLVQPVGSPLSLECTVEGTSNPNLYWYRQAAGRGLQLLFYSVGIGQISSEVPQNLSASRPQDRQFILSSKKLLLSDSGFYLCAWRQLNTEAFFGQGTRLTVV.

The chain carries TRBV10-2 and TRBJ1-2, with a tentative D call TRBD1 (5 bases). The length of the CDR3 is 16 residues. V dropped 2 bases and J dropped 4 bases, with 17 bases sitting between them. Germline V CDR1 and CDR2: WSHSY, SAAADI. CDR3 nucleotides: TGCGCCAGCAGTGAGGGCCCCTCAGGGCCTGTCTATGGCTACACCTTC. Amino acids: CASSEGPSGPVYGYTF.

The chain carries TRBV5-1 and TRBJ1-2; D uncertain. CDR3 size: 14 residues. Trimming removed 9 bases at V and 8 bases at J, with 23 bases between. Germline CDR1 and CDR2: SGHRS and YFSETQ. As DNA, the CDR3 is TGCGCCACCACCACCGACACCCAGTCTTGGGGCTACACCTTC. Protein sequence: CATTTDTQSWGYTF.

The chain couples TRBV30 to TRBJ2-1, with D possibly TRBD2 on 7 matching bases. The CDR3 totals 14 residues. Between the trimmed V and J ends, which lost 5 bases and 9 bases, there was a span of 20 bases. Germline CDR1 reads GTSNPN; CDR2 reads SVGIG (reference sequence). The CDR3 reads CAWSLGGVGGEQFF. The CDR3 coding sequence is TGTGCCTGGTCACTAGGGGGGGTCGGTGGTGAGCAGTTCTTC. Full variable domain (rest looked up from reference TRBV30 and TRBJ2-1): SQTIHQWPATLVQPVGSPLSLECTVEGTSNPNLYWYRQAAGRGLQLLFYSVGIGQISSEVPQNLSASRPQDRQFILSSKKLLLSDSGFYLCAWSLGGVGGEQFFGPGTRLTVL.

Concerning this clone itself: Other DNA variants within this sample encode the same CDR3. The CDR3 here is CAWTIPSSYNSPLHF. The CDR3 DNA is TGTGCCTGGACCATCCCGAGCTCCTATAATTCACCCCTCCACTTT. V usage is TRBV30 and J usage is TRBJ1-6; unclear D gene. This CDR3 comprises 15 residues. CDR1 is GTSNPN and CDR2 is SVGIG in the germline V gene (reference sequence). V was cut by 4 bases and J by 0 bases, with 10 bases left in between.

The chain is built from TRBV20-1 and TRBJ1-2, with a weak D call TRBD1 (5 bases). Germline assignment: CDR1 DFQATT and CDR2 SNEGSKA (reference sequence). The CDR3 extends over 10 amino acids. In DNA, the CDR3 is TGCAGCACGACAGATTATGGCTACACCTTC. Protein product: CSTTDYGYTF.